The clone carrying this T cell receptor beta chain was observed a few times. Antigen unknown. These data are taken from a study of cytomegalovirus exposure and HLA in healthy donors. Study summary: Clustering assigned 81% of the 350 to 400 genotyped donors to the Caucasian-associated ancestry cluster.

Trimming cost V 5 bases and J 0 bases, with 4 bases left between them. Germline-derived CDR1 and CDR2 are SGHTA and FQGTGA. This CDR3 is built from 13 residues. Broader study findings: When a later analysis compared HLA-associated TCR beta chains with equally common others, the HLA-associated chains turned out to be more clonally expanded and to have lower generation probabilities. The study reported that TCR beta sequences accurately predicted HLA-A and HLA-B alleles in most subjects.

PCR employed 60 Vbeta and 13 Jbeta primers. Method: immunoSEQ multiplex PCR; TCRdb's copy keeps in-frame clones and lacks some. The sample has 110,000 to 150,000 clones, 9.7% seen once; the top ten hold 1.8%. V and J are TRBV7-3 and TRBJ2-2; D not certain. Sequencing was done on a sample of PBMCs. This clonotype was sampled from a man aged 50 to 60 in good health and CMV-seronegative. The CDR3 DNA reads TGTGCCAGCAGCGCAGCGAACACCGGGGAGCTGTTTTTT. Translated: CASSAANTGELFF.